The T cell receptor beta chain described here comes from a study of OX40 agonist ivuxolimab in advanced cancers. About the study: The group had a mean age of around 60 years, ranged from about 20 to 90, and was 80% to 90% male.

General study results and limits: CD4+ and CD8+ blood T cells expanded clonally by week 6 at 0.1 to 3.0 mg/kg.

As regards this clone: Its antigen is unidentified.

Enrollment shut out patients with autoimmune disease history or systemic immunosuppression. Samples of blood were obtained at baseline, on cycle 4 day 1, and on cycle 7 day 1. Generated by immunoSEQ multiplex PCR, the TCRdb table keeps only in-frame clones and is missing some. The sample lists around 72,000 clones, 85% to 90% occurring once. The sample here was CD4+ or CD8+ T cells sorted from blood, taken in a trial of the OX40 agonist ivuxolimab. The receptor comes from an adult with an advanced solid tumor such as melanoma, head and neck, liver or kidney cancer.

The CDR3 coding sequence is TGCAGCGCCGTTCGGGACAGGGGACCAGATACGCAGTATTTT. It codes for CSAVRDRGPDTQYF. The chain couples TRBV29-1 to TRBJ2-3; 10 bases line up with TRBD1. From germline, CDR1 is SQVTM and CDR2 ANQGSEA. The CDR3 contains 14 residues. Trimming cost V 7 bases and J 4 bases; bases outside gene matches: 8.